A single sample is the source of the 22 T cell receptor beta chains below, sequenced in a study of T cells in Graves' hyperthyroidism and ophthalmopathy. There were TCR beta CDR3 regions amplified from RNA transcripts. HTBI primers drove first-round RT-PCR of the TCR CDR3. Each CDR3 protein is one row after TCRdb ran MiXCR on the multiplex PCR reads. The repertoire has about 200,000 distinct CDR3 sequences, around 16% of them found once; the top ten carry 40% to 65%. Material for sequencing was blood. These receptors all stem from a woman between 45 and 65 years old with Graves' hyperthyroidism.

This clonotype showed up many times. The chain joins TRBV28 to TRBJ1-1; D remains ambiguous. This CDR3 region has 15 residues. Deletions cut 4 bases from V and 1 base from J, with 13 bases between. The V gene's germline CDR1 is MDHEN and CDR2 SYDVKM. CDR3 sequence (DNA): TGTGCCAGCAGTTCCCCCGGGGTTGGGAACACTGAAGCTTTCTTT. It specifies CASSSPGVGNTEAFF.

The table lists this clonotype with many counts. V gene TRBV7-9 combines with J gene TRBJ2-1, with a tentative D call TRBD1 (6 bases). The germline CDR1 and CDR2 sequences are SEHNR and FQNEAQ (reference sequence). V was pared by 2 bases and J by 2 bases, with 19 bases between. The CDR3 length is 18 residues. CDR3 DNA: TGTGCCAGCAGCTTATACGCCGGGGACATCTTTGCCTACAATGAGCAGTTCTTC. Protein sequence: CASSLYAGDIFAYNEQFF.

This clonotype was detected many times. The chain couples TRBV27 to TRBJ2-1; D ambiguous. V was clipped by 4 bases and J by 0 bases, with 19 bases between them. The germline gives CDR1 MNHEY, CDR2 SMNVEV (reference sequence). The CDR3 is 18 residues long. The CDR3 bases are TGTGCCAGCAGTTCGCCGTCGCGCAGGTATGGCTCCTACAATGAGCAGTTCTTC. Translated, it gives CASSSPSRRYGSYNEQFF.

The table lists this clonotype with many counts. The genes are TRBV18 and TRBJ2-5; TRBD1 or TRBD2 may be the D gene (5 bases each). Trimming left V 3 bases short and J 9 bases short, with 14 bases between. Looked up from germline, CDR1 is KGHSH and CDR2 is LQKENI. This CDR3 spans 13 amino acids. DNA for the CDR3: TGTGCCAGCTCACCGGGACGCCAGTGGGCCCAGTACTTC. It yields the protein CASSPGRQWAQYF. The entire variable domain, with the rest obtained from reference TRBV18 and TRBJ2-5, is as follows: NAGVMQNPRHLVRRRGQEARLRCSPMKGHSHVYWYRQLPEEGLKFMVYLQKENIIDESGMPKERFSAEFPKEGPSILRIQQVVRGDSAAYFCASSPGRQWAQYFGPGTRLLVL.

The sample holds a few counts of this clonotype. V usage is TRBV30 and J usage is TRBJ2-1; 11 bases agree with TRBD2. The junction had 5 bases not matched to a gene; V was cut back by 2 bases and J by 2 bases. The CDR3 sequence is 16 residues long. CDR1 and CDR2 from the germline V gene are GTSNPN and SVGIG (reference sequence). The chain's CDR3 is CAWSRLAGRPYNEQFF. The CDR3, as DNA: TGTGCCTGGAGTAGACTAGCGGGGCGTCCCTACAATGAGCAGTTCTTC.

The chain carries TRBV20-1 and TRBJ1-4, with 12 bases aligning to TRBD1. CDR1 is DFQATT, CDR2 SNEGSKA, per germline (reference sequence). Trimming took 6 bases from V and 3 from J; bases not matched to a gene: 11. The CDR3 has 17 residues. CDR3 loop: CSATGTGGDIANEKLFF. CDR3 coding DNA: TGCAGTGCGACAGGGACAGGGGGCGATATCGCTAATGAAAAACTGTTTTTT.

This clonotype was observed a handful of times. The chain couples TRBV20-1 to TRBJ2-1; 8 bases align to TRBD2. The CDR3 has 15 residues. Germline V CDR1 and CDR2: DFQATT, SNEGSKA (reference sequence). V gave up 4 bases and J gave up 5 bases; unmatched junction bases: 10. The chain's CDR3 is CSATREAGVDNEQFF. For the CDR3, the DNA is TGCAGTGCTACTCGAGAAGCGGGAGTGGACAATGAGCAGTTCTTC.

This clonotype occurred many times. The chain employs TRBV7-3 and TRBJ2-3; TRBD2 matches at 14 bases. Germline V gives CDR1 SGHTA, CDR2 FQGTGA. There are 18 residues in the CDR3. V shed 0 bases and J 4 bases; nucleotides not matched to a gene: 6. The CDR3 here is CASSLTGLAGDLSDTQYF. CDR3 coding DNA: TGTGCCAGCAGCTTAACGGGACTAGCGGGAGATTTGTCAGATACGCAGTATTTT.

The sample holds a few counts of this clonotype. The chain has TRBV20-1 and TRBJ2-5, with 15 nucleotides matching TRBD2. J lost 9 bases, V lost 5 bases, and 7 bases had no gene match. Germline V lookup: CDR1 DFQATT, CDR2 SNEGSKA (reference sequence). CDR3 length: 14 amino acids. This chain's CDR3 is CSARTSGGGQPQYF. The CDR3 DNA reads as TGCAGTGCTCGGACTAGCGGGGGGGGTCAGCCCCAGTACTTC.

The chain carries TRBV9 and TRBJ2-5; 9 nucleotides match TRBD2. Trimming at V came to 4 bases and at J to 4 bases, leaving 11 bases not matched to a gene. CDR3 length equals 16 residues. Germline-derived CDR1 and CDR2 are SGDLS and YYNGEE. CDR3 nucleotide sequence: TGTGCCAGCAGCACGACTAGCGGATTTCCGGGAGAGACCCAGTACTTC. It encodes CASSTTSGFPGETQYF.

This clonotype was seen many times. The CDR3 coding sequence is TGTGCCACCAGTGATTACTCCTATGGCTACACCTTC. This encodes CATSDYSYGYTF. The chain couples TRBV24-1 to TRBJ1-2; D remains unclear. Trimming took 2 bases from V and 4 from J, leaving 4 bases between them. The CDR3 spans 12 residues. Germline V CDR1 and CDR2: KGHDR, SFDVKD.

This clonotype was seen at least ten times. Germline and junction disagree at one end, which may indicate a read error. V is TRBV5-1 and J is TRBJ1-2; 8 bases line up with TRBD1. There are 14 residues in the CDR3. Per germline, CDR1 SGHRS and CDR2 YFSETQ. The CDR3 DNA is TGCGCCAGCAGTTTGGGACAGGTTGACTATGGCTACACCTTC. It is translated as CASSLGQVDYGYTF.

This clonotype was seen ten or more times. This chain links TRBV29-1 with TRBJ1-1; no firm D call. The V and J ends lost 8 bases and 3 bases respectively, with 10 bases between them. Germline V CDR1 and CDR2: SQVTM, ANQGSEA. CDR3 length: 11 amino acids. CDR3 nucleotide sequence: TGCAGCACTATTACCCACACTGAAGCTTTCTTT. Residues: CSTITHTEAFF.

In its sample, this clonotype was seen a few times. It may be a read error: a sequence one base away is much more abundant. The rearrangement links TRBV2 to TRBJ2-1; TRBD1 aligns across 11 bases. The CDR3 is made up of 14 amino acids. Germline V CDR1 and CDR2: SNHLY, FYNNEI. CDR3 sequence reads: CATRGQGAYSEQFF. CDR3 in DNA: TGTGCCACCCGAGGACAGGGGGCTTACAGTGAGCAGTTCTTC.

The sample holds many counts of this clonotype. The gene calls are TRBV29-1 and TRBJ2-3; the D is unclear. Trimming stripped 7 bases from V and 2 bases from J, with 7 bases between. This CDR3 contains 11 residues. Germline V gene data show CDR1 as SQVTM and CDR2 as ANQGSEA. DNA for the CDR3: TGCAGCGGCGAGAACACAGATACGCAGTATTTT. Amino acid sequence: CSGENTDTQYF.

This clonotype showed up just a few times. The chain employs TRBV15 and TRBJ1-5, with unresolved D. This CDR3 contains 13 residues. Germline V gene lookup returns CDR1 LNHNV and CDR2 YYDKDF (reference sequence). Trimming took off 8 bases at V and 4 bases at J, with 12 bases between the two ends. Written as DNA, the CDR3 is TGTGCCACCGCCTCGGCCCTAAATCAGCCCCAGCATTTT. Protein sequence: CATASALNQPQHF.

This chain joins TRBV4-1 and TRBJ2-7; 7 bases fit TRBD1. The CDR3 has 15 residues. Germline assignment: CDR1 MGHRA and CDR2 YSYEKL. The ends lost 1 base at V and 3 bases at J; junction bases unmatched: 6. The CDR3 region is CASSQGQGVVYEQYF. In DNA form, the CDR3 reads TGCGCCAGCAGCCAAGGCCAGGGGGTAGTCTACGAGCAGTACTTC.

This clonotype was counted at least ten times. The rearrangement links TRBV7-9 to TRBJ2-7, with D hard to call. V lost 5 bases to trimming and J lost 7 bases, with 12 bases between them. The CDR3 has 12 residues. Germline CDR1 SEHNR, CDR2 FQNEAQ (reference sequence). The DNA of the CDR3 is TGTGCCAGCAGCCCTTTGAATCAAGAGCAGTACTTC. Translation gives CASSPLNQEQYF.

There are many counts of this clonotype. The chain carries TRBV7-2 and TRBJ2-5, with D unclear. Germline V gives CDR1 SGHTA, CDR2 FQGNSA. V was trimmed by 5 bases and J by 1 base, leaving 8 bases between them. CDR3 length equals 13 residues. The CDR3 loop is CASSRDPQETQYF. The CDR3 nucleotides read TGTGCCAGCAGCCGAGACCCCCAAGAGACCCAGTACTTC.

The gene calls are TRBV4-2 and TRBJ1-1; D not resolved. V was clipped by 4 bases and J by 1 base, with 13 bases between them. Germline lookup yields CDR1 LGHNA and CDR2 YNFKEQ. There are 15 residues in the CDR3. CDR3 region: CASSPPQVSNTEAFF. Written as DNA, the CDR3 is TGTGCCAGCAGCCCCCCTCAGGTGTCGAACACTGAAGCTTTCTTT.

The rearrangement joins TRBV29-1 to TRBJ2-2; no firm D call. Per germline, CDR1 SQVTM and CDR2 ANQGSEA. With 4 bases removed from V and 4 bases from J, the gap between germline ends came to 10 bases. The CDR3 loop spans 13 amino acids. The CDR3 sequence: CSVGGPSTGELFF. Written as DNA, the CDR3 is TGCAGCGTTGGTGGGCCGAGCACCGGGGAGCTGTTTTTT.

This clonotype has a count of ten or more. The CDR3 coding sequence is TGTGCCAGCAGTTCCCTCACACCGGGACCACCCTCGCAGTATTTT. This gives the protein CASSSLTPGPPSQYF. This sequence joins TRBV27 and TRBJ2-3, with D tentatively TRBD1 or TRBD2 (5 bases each). The CDR3 sequence is 15 residues long. Germline V CDR1 and CDR2: MNHEY, SMNVEV (reference sequence). Trimming took off 4 bases at V and 10 bases at J, with 21 bases between the two ends.